The subject of this entry is one TCR beta chain. What it binds is not known. This record belongs to a study of cytomegalovirus exposure and HLA in healthy donors. Points from the study as a whole: Accounts indicate the classifier identified cytomegalovirus status with strong specificity and sensitivity. Within the data, a cluster of highly shared sequence variants was likely a sequencing artifact.

The PCR contained 60 Vbeta and 13 Jbeta primers. Repertoires were generated with immunoSEQ multiplex PCR, while TCRdb's copy carries only in-frame clones and drops some. The sample has 150,000 or so clones, approximately 86% seen once. Donors counted as nominally healthy when sampled, yet unrecorded immune exposures were likely. Germline assignment: CDR1 SQVTM and CDR2 ANQGSEA. The CDR3 loop spans 13 amino acids. V was pared by 0 bases and J by 7 bases, with 3 bases of the junction left unmatched. The gene calls are TRBV29-1 and TRBJ2-1; 7 bases are shared with TRBD2. The sequence came from a woman between 45 and 65 years old in good health and CMV-seropositive. Sequencing was done on a sample of PBMCs. The CDR3 region is CSVEDRGLNEQFF. The CDR3 DNA sequence: TGCAGCGTTGAAGATCGGGGACTAAATGAGCAGTTCTTC.